These 17 T cell receptor beta chains were all obtained from the same sample, sequenced in a study of cytomegalovirus exposure and HLA in healthy donors (dated by TCRdb to about 2017). The library was obtained by the immunoSEQ multiplex PCR assay. A mixture of 60 forward primers for TCR Vbeta segments and 13 reverse primers for TCR Jbeta segments was used in the multiplex PCR. TCRdb took this table from immuneACCESS and kept in-frame rearrangements with V and J called. Such tables lack part of the clones; where checked against another copy, unresolved V genes explain under half of the gap, and the rest is unexplained. The sample records about 140,000 clones, around 80% of which are singletons. The ten largest clones add up to about 4.3% of the sample. Specimen: PBMCs. Receptors originate from a man between 40 and 49 years old in good health and CMV-seronegative.

The gene calls are TRBV27 and TRBJ2-6; D gene ambiguous. V was clipped by 9 bases and J by 0 bases, with 12 bases between them. Germline V CDR1 and CDR2: MNHEY, SMNVEV (reference sequence). This CDR3 spans 15 amino acids. Written as DNA, the CDR3 is TGTGCCAGTAAGTTCCTAAGCTCTGGGGCCAACGTCCTGACTTTC. Translated, it gives CASKFLSSGANVLTF.

This clone was detected a few times. V and J are TRBV5-1 and TRBJ1-1, with TRBD1 matching over 9 bases. J lost 3 bases, V lost 5 bases, and 5 bases had no gene match. The CDR3 has 14 residues. The germline V gene encodes CDR1 SGHRS and CDR2 YFSETQ. The DNA for the CDR3 is TGCGCCAGCAGTAAGACAGGGGGAGACACTGAAGCTTTCTTT. Amino acids: CASSKTGGDTEAFF.

V usage is TRBV18 and J usage is TRBJ1-1, with 7 bases fitting TRBD1. This CDR3 comprises 13 residues. V was pared by 7 bases and J by 1 base, with 3 bases of the junction left unmatched. The germline V gene encodes CDR1 KGHSH and CDR2 LQKENI. The DNA of the CDR3 is TGTGCCAGCTTAGACAGGGCGAACACTGAAGCTTTCTTT. It translates to CASLDRANTEAFF.

V is TRBV28 and J is TRBJ1-2; D gene uncertain. The CDR3 spans 14 residues. V lost 6 bases and J 4 bases, leaving 15 bases between the germline ends. Germline CDR1 reads MDHEN; CDR2 reads SYDVKM. CDR3 amino acids: CASRPPGRAYGYTF. Written as DNA, the CDR3 is TGTGCCAGCAGGCCCCCTGGGAGGGCCTATGGCTACACCTTC.

CDR3: CASRPLDREETQYF. In DNA, the CDR3 is TGTGCCAGCAGACCCCTGGACAGGGAAGAGACCCAGTACTTC. The chain recombines TRBV28 with TRBJ2-5, with TRBD1 identical over 8 bases. Germline trimming cut 6 bases from V and 3 bases from J; bases unmatched to any gene: 6. The CDR3 totals 14 residues. CDR1 MDHEN and CDR2 SYDVKM come from the germline V gene.

J is TRBJ2-5 and V is TRBV21-1; TRBD1, the D gene given by the table, was not confirmed from the DNA. TRBV21-1 is a pseudogene segment. CDR3 size: 16 residues. The CDR3 nucleotides are TGTGCCAGCAGCACACACAACTCCGGAAGGGGCGAGACCCAGTACTTC. This gives the protein CASSTHNSGRGETQYF.

This clone was observed once. The V gene is TRBV5-4, the J gene TRBJ2-7; a possible D gene is TRBD1 (5 bases). Germline V CDR1 and CDR2: SGHNT, YYREEE (reference sequence). This CDR3 is 17 amino acids long. V was pared by 0 bases and J by 2 bases, with 18 bases between. The CDR3 region is CASSLVRGREETYEQYF. The CDR3 bases are TGTGCCAGCAGCTTGGTTCGCGGCAGGGAAGAAACCTACGAGCAGTACTTC.

Written as DNA, the CDR3 is TGTGCCAGCAGCTTTCCGGGTTCCGGAAGTTCACCCCTCCACTTT. Translation gives CASSFPGSGSSPLHF. This sequence joins TRBV7-8 and TRBJ1-6, with D uncertain. The germline V and J ends were trimmed by 3 bases and 9 bases, with 15 bases remaining between them. Germline V lookup: CDR1 SGHVS, CDR2 FQNEAQ. The CDR3 sequence is 15 residues long.

This clone has a handful of counts. The genes are TRBV15 and TRBJ1-2, with D possibly TRBD1 on 5 matching bases. The V end lost 1 base, the J end lost 6 bases, and 6 bases lay between the germline ends. The CDR3 has 12 amino acids. Germline V gives CDR1 LNHNV, CDR2 YYDKDF (reference sequence). The CDR3 coding sequence is TGTGCCACCAGCAGAGTCAGGGATGGCTACACCTTC. Translated, it gives CATSRVRDGYTF. Together with reference TRBV15 and TRBJ1-2, the CDR3 gives the full variable domain: DAMVIQNPRYQVTQFGKPVTLSCSQTLNHNVMYWYQQKSSQAPKLLFHYYDKDFNNEADTPDNFQSRRPNTSFCFLDIRSPGLGDTAMYLCATSRVRDGYTFGSGTRLTVV.

As regards this clone: Germline and junction disagree at one end, which may indicate a read error. The identical CDR3 is also encoded by other nucleotide sequences in the sample. The rearrangement links TRBV5-1 to TRBJ2-1; 11 positions match TRBD1. Germline-derived CDR1 and CDR2 are SGHRS and YFSETQ. There are 15 residues in the CDR3. CDR3 sequence (DNA): TGCGCCAGCAGTTTGGACAGGGGGCAAAACAATGAGCAGTTCTTC. Protein: CASSLDRGQNNEQFF. Supplemented by reference TRBV5-1 and TRBJ2-1, the full variable domain reads KAGVTQTPRYLIKTRGQQVTLSCSPISGHRSVSWYQQTPGQGLQFLFEYFSETQRNKGNFPGRFSGRQFSNSRSEMNVSTLELGDSALYLCASSLDRGQNNEQFFGPGTRLTVL.

The chain has TRBV5-4 and TRBJ1-3; 9 nucleotides line up with TRBD1. The CDR3 contains 18 residues. The germline gives CDR1 SGHNT, CDR2 YYREEE (reference sequence). V gave up 4 bases and J gave up 2 bases; unmatched junction bases: 13. CDR3 in DNA: TGTGCCAGCAGCGTGGACAGGGGTCAACGCGCTGCTGGAAACACCATATATTTT. Amino acid sequence: CASSVDRGQRAAGNTIYF.

The V gene is TRBV5-1, the J gene TRBJ1-1, with D perhaps matching TRBD1 (5 bases). Germline V gene lookup returns CDR1 SGHRS and CDR2 YFSETQ. CDR3 size: 16 residues. Trimming left V 4 bases short and J 6 bases short, with 22 bases between. CDR3 in DNA: TGCGCCAGCAGCCTCAGCAGCAGGGTCGTTGTGCCTGAAGCTTTCTTT. Translating it yields CASSLSSRVVVPEAFF.

The chain joins TRBV27 to TRBJ2-1; 11 bases fit TRBD2. Germline loops: CDR1 MNHEY, CDR2 SMNVEV (reference sequence). J gave up 4 bases and V 3 bases, and 5 bases lay outside the gene matches. The CDR3 has 16 residues. The CDR3 reads CASSFLAGGLYNEQFF. The CDR3 DNA is TGTGCCAGCAGTTTTCTAGCGGGGGGCCTGTACAATGAGCAGTTCTTC.

V gene TRBV29-1 combines with J gene TRBJ2-7; TRBD2 agrees at 7 bases. The CDR3 sequence is 13 residues long. The germline V gene encodes CDR1 SQVTM and CDR2 ANQGSEA. With 4 bases clipped from V and 3 bases from J, the junction kept 6 bases outside the gene matches. CDR3 loop: CSVVRPGGYEQYF. CDR3 nucleotide sequence: TGCAGCGTTGTAAGACCGGGGGGCTACGAGCAGTACTTC.

The chain couples TRBV9 to TRBJ2-2; 12 bases are shared with TRBD2. The CDR3 sequence is 17 residues long. The trim removed 0 bases at V and 6 bases at J, leaving 6 bases unmatched. Germline CDR1 reads SGDLS; CDR2 reads YYNGEE. The CDR3: CASSVVSGTSGPGELFF. CDR3 in DNA: TGTGCCAGCAGCGTAGTCAGTGGGACTAGCGGGCCCGGGGAGCTGTTTTTT.

This rearrangement joins TRBV19 to TRBJ1-1; D might be TRBD1 (6 bases). The CDR3 sequence is 13 residues long. Per germline, CDR1 LNHDA and CDR2 SQIVND (reference sequence). The V and J ends lost 4 bases and 8 bases respectively, with 14 bases between them. DNA for the CDR3: TGTGCCAGTAGTAGCGCAACAGGGCTAGAAGCTTTCTTT. This translates into CASSSATGLEAFF.

This clone was counted once. This chain connects TRBV19 to TRBJ1-4, with 7 bases matching TRBD1. V lost 8 bases, J lost 10 bases, and 7 bases stayed unmatched. This CDR3 has 12 amino acids. CDR1 LNHDA and CDR2 SQIVND come from the germline V gene (reference sequence). The DNA of the CDR3 is TGTGCCAGTCACCAAGGGGGCGGAAAACTGTTTTTT. This codes for CASHQGGGKLFF.